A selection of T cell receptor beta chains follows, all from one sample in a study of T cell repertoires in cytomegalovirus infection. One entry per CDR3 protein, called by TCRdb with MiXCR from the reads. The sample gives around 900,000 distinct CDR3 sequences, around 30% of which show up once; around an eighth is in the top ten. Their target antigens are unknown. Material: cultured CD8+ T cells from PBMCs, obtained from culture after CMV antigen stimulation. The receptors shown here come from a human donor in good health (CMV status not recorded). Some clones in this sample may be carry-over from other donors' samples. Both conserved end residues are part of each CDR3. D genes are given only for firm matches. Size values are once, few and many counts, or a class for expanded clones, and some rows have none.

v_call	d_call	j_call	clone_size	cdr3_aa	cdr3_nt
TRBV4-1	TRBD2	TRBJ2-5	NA	CASSQEGVGLAEETQYF	TGTGCCAGCAGCCAAGAAGGGGTTGGACTAGCGGAAGAGACCCAGTACTTC
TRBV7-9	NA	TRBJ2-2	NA	CASSLDGQGPGDGELFF	TGTGCCAGCAGCTTAGACGGGCAGGGCCCCGGGGACGGGGAGCTGTTTTTT
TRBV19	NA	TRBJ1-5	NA	CASRRNPGRYSNQPQHF	TGTGCCAGTAGAAGAAACCCGGGACGGTATAGCAATCAGCCCCAGCATTTT
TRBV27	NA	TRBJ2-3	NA	CASRKLADTQYF	TGTGCCAGCAGGAAATTGGCAGATACGCAGTATTTT
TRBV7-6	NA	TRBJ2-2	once	CVSSLRHDDANIGELFF	TGTGTCAGCAGCTTAAGGCACGATGACGCGAACATCGGGGAGCTGTTTTTT
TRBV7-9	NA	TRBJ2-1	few	CASVRVRDYSYNEQFF	TGTGCCAGCGTCCGAGTCCGGGATTACTCCTACAATGAGCAGTTCTTC
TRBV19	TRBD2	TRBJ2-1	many	CASSRTSGAYNEQFF	TGTGCCAGCAGCCGGACTAGCGGGGCCTACAATGAGCAGTTCTTC
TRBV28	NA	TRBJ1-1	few	CATWGLSMNTEAFF	TGTGCCACCTGGGGACTGTCCATGAACACTGAAGCTTTCTTT
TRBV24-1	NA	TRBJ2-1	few	CATSDPNSYNEQFF	TGTGCCACCAGTGACCCCAACTCCTACAATGAGCAGTTCTTC
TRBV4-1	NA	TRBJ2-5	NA	CASTRGGFSPVYQETQYF	TGCGCCAGCACCCGAGGAGGGTTTTCCCCTGTGTACCAAGAGACCCAGTACTTC
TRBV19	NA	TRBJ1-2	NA	CASPNYGYTF	TGTGCCAGTCCTAACTATGGCTACACCTTC
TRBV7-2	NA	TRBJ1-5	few	CASSLGWTGNQPQHF	TGTGCCAGCAGCTTAGGGTGGACGGGCAATCAGCCCCAGCATTTT
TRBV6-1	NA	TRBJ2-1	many	CASSETAYNEQFF	TGTGCCAGCAGTGAAACGGCGTACAATGAGCAGTTCTTC
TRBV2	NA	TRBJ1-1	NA	CASSDVEGVWGAFF	TGTGCCAGCAGTGATGTAGAAGGGGTATGGGGAGCTTTCTTT
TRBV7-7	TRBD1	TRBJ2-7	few	CASSPGTGSTYEQYF	TGTGCTAGCAGCCCAGGGACAGGGTCCACCTACGAGCAGTACTTC
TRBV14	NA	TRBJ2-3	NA	CASSQYRSTDTQYF	TGTGCCAGCAGCCAGTACAGAAGCACAGATACGCAGTATTTT
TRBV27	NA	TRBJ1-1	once	CASSLDGSATEAFF	TGTGCCAGCAGTTTAGACGGGTCCGCGACTGAAGCTTTCTTT
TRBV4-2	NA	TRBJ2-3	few	CASSQVDVSITDTQYF	TGTGCCAGCAGCCAAGTTGACGTTTCGATCACAGATACGCAGTATTTT
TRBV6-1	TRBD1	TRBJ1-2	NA	CASSEAPPQGATNYGYTF	TGTGCCAGCAGTGAAGCCCCCCCCCAGGGGGCGACTAACTATGGCTACACCTTC
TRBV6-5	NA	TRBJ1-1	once	CASRQREDTEAFF	TGTGCCAGCAGGCAAAGAGAGGACACTGAAGCTTTCTTT
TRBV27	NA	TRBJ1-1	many	CASSSPMRDMNTEAFF	TGTGCCAGCAGTTCCCCCATGAGGGATATGAACACTGAAGCTTTCTTT
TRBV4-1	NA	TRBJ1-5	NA	CASSQDSGDQWPQHF	TGCGCCAGCAGCCAAGACTCGGGGGACCAGTGGCCCCAGCATTTT
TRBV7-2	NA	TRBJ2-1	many	CASSPNESWDEQFF	TGTGCCAGCAGCCCCAATGAGAGTTGGGATGAGCAGTTCTTC
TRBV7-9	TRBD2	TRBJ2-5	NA	CASSSFGLAPETQYF	TGTGCCAGCAGCTCCTTTGGACTAGCCCCAGAGACCCAGTACTTC
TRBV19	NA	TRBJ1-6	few	CASSIGLSPLHF	TGTGCCAGTAGTATCGGACTTTCACCCCTCCACTTT
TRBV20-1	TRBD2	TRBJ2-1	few	CSASGGTLGAYNEQFF	TGCAGTGCTAGCGGGGGGACCCTGGGTGCCTACAATGAGCAGTTCTTC
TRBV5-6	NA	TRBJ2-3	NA	CASSPDRDFFDTQYF	TGTGCCAGCAGCCCTGACAGGGACTTCTTCGATACGCAGTATTTT
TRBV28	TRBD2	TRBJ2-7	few	CASNPREGGGRYEQYF	TGTGCCAGCAATCCCCGGGAGGGCGGGGGGAGGTACGAGCAGTACTTC
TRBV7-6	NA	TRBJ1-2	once	CASSPMPGLSYGYTF	TGTGCCAGCAGCCCCATGCCTGGCTTGAGCTATGGCTACACCTTC
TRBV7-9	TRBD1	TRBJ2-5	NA	CASKQGARETQYF	TGTGCCAGCAAACAGGGGGCAAGAGAGACCCAGTACTTC
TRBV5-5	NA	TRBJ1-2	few	CASTFRDTVGGYTF	TGTGCCAGCACCTTCCGGGACACCGTTGGTGGCTACACCTTC
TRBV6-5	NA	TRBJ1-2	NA	CASSYSANFYGYTF	TGTGCCAGCAGTTACTCAGCCAACTTCTATGGCTACACCTTC
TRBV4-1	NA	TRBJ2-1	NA	CASSQGLSTEQFF	TGCGCCAGCAGCCAAGGACTTTCCACCGAGCAGTTCTTC
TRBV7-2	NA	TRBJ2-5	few	CASSLNFRETQYF	TGTGCCAGCAGCTTAAACTTTCGAGAGACCCAGTACTTC